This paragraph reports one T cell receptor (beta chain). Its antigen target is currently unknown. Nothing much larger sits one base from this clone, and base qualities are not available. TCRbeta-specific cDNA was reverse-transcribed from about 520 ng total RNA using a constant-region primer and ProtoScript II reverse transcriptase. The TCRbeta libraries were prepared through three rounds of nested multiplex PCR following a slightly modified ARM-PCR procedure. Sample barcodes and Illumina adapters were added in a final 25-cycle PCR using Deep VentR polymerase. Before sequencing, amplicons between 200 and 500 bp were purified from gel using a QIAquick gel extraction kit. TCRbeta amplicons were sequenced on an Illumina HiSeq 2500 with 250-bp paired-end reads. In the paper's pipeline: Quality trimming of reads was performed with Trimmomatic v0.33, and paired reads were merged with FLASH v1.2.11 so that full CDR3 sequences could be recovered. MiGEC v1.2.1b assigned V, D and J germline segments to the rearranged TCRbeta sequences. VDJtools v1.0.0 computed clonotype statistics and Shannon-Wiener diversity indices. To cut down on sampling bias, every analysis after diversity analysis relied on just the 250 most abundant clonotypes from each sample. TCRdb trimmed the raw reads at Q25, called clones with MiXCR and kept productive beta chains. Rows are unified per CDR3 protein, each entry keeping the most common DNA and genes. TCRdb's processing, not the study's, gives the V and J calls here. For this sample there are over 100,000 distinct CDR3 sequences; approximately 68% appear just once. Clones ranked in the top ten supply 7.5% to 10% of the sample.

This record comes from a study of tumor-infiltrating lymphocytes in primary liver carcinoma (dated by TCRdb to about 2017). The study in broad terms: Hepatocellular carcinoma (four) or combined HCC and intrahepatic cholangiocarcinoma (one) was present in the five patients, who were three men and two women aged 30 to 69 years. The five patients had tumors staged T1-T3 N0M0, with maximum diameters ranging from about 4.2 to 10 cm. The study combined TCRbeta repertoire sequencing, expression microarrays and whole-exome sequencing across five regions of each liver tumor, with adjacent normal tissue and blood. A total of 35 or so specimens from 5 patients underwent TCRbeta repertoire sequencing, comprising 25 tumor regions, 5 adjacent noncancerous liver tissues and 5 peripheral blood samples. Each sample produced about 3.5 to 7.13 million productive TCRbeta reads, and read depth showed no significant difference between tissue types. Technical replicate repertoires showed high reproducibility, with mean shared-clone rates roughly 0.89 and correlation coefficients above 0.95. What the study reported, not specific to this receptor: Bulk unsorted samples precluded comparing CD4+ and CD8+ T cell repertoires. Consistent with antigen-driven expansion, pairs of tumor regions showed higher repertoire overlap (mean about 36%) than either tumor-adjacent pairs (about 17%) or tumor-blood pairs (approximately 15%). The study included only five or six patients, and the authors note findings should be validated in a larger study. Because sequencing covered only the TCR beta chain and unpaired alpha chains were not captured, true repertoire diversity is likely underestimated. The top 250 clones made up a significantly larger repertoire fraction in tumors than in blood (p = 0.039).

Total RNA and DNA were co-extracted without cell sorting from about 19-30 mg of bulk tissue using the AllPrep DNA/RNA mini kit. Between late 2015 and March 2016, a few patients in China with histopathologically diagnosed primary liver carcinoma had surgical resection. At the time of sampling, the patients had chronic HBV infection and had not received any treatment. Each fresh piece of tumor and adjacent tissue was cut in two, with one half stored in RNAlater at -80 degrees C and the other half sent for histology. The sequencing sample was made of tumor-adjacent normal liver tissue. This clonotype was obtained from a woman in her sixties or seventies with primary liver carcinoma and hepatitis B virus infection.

For the CDR3, the sequence is CASSPRTFTDTQYF. The DNA sequence reads TGTGCCAGTAGCCCCCGAACGTTCACAGATACGCAGTATTTT. In this chain, TRBV19 is recombined with TRBJ2-3; too little of a D gene remains to name it. The trim is 6 bases for V and 2 bases for J, with a gap of 12 bases between the germline ends. The CDR3 goes from the cysteine to the phenylalanine over 14 residues. Only CDR3 DNA remains: 42 bases, in frame from the first base. Sequences LNHDA (CDR1) and SQIVND (CDR2) are obtained from the germline V gene (reference sequence).